Listed below are T cell receptor beta chains from one sample, sequenced in a study of cytomegalovirus exposure and HLA in healthy donors. The data were produced by immunoSEQ multiplex PCR, yet TCRdb's version contains in-frame clones alone and is incomplete. The data show more than 95,000 clones, around 75% seen once. Material: PBMCs. These receptors were obtained from a man aged 25 to 40 in good health and CMV-seropositive. Each CDR3 is given with its conserved first and last residue. Each record gives: clone size, J gene, V gene, CDR3 protein. Where a row states a size, it is once, few, many or the class of an expanded clone; other rows omit it.

-	TRBJ2-1	TRBV7-6	CASSRLAGAYNEQFF
-	TRBJ2-7	TRBV6-1	CAVNWGQNSYEQYF
-	TRBJ1-6	TRBV5-5	CASSSDRGINSPLHF
-	TRBJ2-5	TRBV20-1	CSARGAQYF
-	TRBJ2-7	TRBV2	CASSGSPGQGEQYF
few	TRBJ2-7	TRBV13	CASSSWTGGDYEQYF
-	TRBJ2-7	TRBV11-2	CASSLIPDRGYEQYF
-	TRBJ2-5	TRBV6-5	CASSYSGGPMETQYF
once	TRBJ1-2	TRBV2	CASTDRDLIGYTF
-	TRBJ2-3	TRBV4-1	CASSPPSRADTQYF
-	TRBJ1-6	TRBV28	CASSRTGAFSPLHF
few	TRBJ1-6	TRBV6-1	CASSGDRGRAHF
-	TRBJ2-7	TRBV5-1	CASSLDSLAYEQYF
-	TRBJ1-1	TRBV19	CASSTTGMNTEAFF
-	TRBJ2-7	TRBV15	CATSRGETGAYEQYF
-	TRBJ2-7	TRBV6-6	CASSARGFSSYEQYF
-	TRBJ2-7	TRBV2	CASSEVAGGSYEQYF
once	TRBJ1-1	TRBV5-1	CASSPGTGNTEAFF
-	TRBJ1-4	TRBV28	CASSRGAGGNEKLFF
-	TRBJ1-6	TRBV25-1	CASSGDPILRVGNSPLHF
-	TRBJ2-2	TRBV18	CASSPLGDRELFF
-	TRBJ2-7	TRBV10-3	CAIAGAYEQYF
-	TRBJ2-7	TRBV27	CASSFLWRQGLAIYEQYF